This TCR beta chain derives from a study of T cells expressing NK-cell markers. Background on the study: Source material for TCR beta repertoires consisted of sorted CD3+CD56+NKG2C+, CD3+CD56+NKG2C- and CD3+CD56-NKG2C+ T cells.

Study-wide points: A few of the donors also had these clonotypes leading their CD3+CD56-NKG2C+ fraction.

The CDR3 is 14 amino acids. Looked up from germline, CDR1 is SGHTA and CDR2 is FQGNSA. cDNA encoding TCR beta was synthesized via 5'RACE template switching incorporating UMIs. TCRdb re-called the 5' RACE reads and shows each CDR3 protein once, DNA omitted. The table gives 440,000 or so distinct CDR3 sequences; the top ten clones make up less than 7.5% of it. Concerning this clonotype: Its cognate antigen is unknown.

The rearrangement uses TRBV7-2 and TRBJ2-3. Sample: blood T cells: a sorted CD56 or NKG2C T cell subset, CD4+ or CD8+ T cells, or bulk PBMC T cells (not recorded which). This TCR was recovered from a woman between 18 and 70 years old in good health. The CDR3 region is CASSLGQSTDTQYF. Based on the CDR3 plus reference TRBV7-2 and TRBJ2-3, the full variable domain is GAGVSQSPSNKVTEKGKDVELRCDPISGHTALYWYRQSLGQGLEFLIYFQGNSAPDKSGLPSDRFSAERTGGSVSTLTIQRTQQEDSAVYLCASSLGQSTDTQYFGPGTRLTVL.